This is a list of T cell receptor beta chains from one sample in a study of chemoradiotherapy in HPV16-positive cancers. Clones were read by immunoSEQ multiplex PCR, and TCRdb kept only the in-frame ones, dropping some. The table lists more than 10,000 clones, 60% to 80% of them singletons. Sample collection occurred from a patient who underwent chemoradiotherapy. These receptors originate from a human donor with HPV-associated anogenital cancer. CDR3s include the opening cysteine and the closing phenylalanine or tryptophan.

V gene | CDR3 protein
TRBV5-1 | CASSFGTSGGADTQYF
TRBV30 | CAWSVGGSILEAFF
TRBV5-1 | CASSLVAGHTGELFF
TRBV6-5 | CASSYGGVTGELFF
TRBV4-2 | CASSHTGGPPSNYGYTF
TRBV10-1 | CASSAGDSNQPQHF
TRBV5-6 | CASSLGQGHATNEKLFF
TRBV5-4 | CASSGRVDSEAFF
TRBV4-1 | CASSQLQGQETQYF
TRBV4-1 | CASSQVSAYATNEKLFF
TRBV18 | CASSPSRNQPQHF
TRBV7-2 | CASSLGPREKLFF
TRBV27 | CATLFYNEQFF
TRBV5-5 | CASSLAVILTDQETQYF
TRBV9 | CASSLLAGDYNEQFF
TRBV7-9 | CASRWQGGGELFF
TRBV25-1 | CASVDRDQGAFF
TRBV6-6 | CASTGGRGQDALEAFF
TRBV19 | CASSIAGRTNQPQHF